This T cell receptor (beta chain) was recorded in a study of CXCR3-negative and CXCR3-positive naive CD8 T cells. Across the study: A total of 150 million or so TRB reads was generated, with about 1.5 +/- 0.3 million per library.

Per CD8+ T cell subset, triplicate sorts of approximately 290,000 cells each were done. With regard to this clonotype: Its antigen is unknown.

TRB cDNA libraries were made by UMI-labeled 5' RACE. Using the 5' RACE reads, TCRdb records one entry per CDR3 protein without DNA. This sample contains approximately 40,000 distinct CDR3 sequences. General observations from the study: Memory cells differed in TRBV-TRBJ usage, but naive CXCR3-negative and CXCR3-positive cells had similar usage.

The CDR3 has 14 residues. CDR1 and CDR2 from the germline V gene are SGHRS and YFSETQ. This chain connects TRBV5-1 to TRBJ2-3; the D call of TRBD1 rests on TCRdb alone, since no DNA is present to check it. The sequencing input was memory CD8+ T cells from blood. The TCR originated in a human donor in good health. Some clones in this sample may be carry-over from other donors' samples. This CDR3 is CASSPGTIRDTQYF.